The rows below give T cell receptor beta chains drawn from one sample of a study of T cells after posttransplantation cyclophosphamide. The data were produced by immunoSEQ multiplex PCR, yet TCRdb's version contains in-frame clones alone and is incomplete. Seen here are over 9,000 clones, 70% to 90% observed once, and the top ten hold 5% to 5.5%. The sequencing used PBMCs, collected after allogeneic stem cell transplant with posttransplant cyclophosphamide. These receptors were collected from a female patient aged 50-59 years who received an allogeneic stem cell transplant from a related donor, was CMV-positive, and had no GVHD. Some T cells could come from the graft donor. CDR3s include the opening cysteine and the closing phenylalanine or tryptophan. The order of the fields is clone size, J gene, V gene, D gene, CDR3 DNA, CDR3 protein. D genes are given only for firm matches. Only some rows state a clone size, as once, few, many or a class for expanded clones.

>-|TRBJ2-7|TRBV4-3|-
TGCGCCAGCAGCCCGTACAGTTCCCTTAACTACGAGCAGTACTTC
CASSPYSSLNYEQYF
>-|TRBJ2-4|TRBV19|TRBD2
TGTGCCAGTACCCGGACCGGGGGGGCGGGGACCAAAAACATTCAGTACTTC
CASTRTGGAGTKNIQYF
>-|TRBJ1-4|TRBV4-1|-
TGCGCCAGCAGCCAGTACTCAACTAATGAAAAACTGTTTTTT
CASSQYSTNEKLFF
>-|TRBJ1-2|TRBV7-2|TRBD1
TGTGCCAGCAGCTTCGGACAGGGGGCCCTCTATGGCTACACCTTC
CASSFGQGALYGYTF
>-|TRBJ1-4|TRBV5-1|-
TGCGCCAGCAGCTTGACCGGGTTAGCGGGCGAAAAACTGTTTTTT
CASSLTGLAGEKLFF
>-|TRBJ1-5|TRBV19|TRBD1
TGTGCCAGTGGCCGGGACAGGGGGATCAATCAGCCCCAGCATTTT
CASGRDRGINQPQHF
>-|TRBJ2-1|TRBV15|-
TGTGCCACCAGCACCCGGGAACGAAGGTTCAATGAGCAGTTCTTC
CATSTRERRFNEQFF
>-|TRBJ2-1|TRBV7-6|-
TGTGCCAGCAGCTTATCATCCAATGAGCAGTTCTTC
CASSLSSNEQFF
>-|TRBJ1-3|TRBV7-2|TRBD1
TGTGCCAGCAGCCAAGCGACCACAGGGGTCCTCGGAAACACCATATATTTT
CASSQATTGVLGNTIYF
>-|TRBJ1-1|TRBV9|-
TGTGCCAGCAGCGTACAGAAGAACACTGAAGCTTTCTTT
CASSVQKNTEAFF
>-|TRBJ1-6|TRBV5-1|-
TGCGCCAGCAGCGAGACCCTGAGCGGTTATAATTCACCCCTCCACTTT
CASSETLSGYNSPLHF
>-|TRBJ1-1|TRBV18|-
TGTGCCAGCTCACCAAGTTTCGGGGAGAGGAAGACCACTGAAGCTTTCTTT
CASSPSFGERKTTEAFF
>-|TRBJ2-1|TRBV12-5|TRBD2
TGTGCTAGTGGTTTGACTAGCGGGGGGGCCTACAATGAGCAGTTCTTC
CASGLTSGGAYNEQFF
>-|TRBJ2-1|TRBV7-2|-
TGTGCCAGCAGCTTAGCTCCAGGGTACAATGAGCAGTTCTTC
CASSLAPGYNEQFF
>-|TRBJ1-2|TRBV5-4|-
TGTGCCAGCAGTGTACCAGGGGACCATGGCTACACCTTC
CASSVPGDHGYTF
>-|TRBJ1-1|TRBV6-1|-
TGTGCCAGCAGAGACCGCGGTCAGATGAACACTGAAGCTTTCTTT
CASRDRGQMNTEAFF
>-|TRBJ2-2|TRBV2|-
TGTGCCAGCAGTGAAGGGGGCCAGTTCACCGGGGAGCTGTTTTTT
CASSEGGQFTGELFF
>-|TRBJ2-3|TRBV7-8|-
TGTGCCAGCAGCTTAGCTCGCGGAGATACGCAGTATTTT
CASSLARGDTQYF
>-|TRBJ2-2|TRBV2|TRBD1
TGTGCCAGCAGTCCCGGGACAGGGTTGGGGGAGCTGTTTTTT
CASSPGTGLGELFF
>once|TRBJ1-1|TRBV6-5|TRBD1
TGTGCCAGCAGGGAAAACAGGGGACGGACTGAAGCTTTCTTT
CASRENRGRTEAFF
>once|TRBJ2-7|TRBV7-2|TRBD1
TGTGCCAGCAGCTATCAGGGGGCCCTCTCCTACGAGCAGTACTTC
CASSYQGALSYEQYF
>few|TRBJ1-2|TRBV15|TRBD1
TGTGCCACCAGCCCGGACAGGGCATCCAATGGCTACACCTTC
CATSPDRASNGYTF
>-|TRBJ2-5|TRBV6-1|TRBD1
TGTGCCAGCAGTGAGGACAGGGGATGGGAGACCCAGTACTTC
CASSEDRGWETQYF
>-|TRBJ1-2|TRBV5-1|TRBD1
TGCGCCAGCAGCGGTGGGACAGGGAGTCCGTTAAGTGGAGGCTACACCTTC
CASSGGTGSPLSGGYTF
>-|TRBJ1-6|TRBV6-5|-
TGTGCCAGCACGAGGAAATACAGGGATAATTCACCCCTCCACTTT
CASTRKYRDNSPLHF
>-|TRBJ2-5|TRBV11-2|-
TGTGCCAGCAGCTTAGACAGGGGGAGGGAGACCCAGTACTTC
CASSLDRGRETQYF
>-|TRBJ1-1|TRBV12-5|-
TGTGCTAGTGGTTTGGCCACCCGAGGGGGTGAAGCTTTCTTT
CASGLATRGGEAFF
>-|TRBJ2-7|TRBV11-3|-
TGTGCCAGCAGCTTGGGGAGCCGTAACGAGCAGTACTTC
CASSLGSRNEQYF